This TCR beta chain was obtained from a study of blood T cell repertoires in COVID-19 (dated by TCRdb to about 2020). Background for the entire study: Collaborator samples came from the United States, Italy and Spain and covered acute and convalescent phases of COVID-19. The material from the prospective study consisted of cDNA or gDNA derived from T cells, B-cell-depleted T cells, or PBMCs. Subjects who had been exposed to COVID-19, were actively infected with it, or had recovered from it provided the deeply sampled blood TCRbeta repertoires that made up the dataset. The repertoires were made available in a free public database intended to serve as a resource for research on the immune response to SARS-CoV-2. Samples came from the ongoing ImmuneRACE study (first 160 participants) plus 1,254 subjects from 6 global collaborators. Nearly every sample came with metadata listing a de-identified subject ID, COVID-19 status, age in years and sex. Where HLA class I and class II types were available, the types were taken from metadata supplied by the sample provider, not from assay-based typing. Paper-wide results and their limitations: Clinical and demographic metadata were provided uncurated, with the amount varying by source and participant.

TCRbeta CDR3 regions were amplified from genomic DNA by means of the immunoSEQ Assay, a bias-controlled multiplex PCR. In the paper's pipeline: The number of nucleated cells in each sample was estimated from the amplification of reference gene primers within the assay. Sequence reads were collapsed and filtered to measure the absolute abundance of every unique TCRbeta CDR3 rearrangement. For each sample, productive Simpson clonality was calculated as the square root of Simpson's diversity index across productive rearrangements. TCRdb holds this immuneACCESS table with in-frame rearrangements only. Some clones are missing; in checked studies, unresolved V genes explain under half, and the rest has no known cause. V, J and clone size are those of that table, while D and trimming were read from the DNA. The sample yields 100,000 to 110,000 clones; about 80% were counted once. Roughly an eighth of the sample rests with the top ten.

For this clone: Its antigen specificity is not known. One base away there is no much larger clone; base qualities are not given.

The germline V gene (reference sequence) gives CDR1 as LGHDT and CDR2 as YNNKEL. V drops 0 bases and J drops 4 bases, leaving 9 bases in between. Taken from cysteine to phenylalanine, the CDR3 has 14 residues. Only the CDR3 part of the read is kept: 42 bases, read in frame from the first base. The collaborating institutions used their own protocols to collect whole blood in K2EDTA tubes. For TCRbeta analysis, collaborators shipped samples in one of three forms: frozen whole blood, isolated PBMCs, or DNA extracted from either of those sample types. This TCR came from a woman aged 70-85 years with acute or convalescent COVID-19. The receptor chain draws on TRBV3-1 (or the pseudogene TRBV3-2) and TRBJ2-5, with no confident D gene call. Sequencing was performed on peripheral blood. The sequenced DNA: TGTGCCAGCAGCCAAGATACGAGAGGAGAGACCCAGTACTTC. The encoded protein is CASSQDTRGETQYF.